The clone carrying this T cell receptor beta chain showed up many times. The antigen is unknown. MiXCR, applied by TCRdb to the 5' RACE reads, yields one record per CDR3 protein. The sample contains just under 150,000 distinct CDR3 sequences, 6% to 7% of which appear only once. The data were obtained in a study of T-cell memory formation after mild COVID-19. Study-wide results and limits: The SARS-CoV-2 specificity of second-wave clones reaching peak at day 37 remained unverified.

Germline CDR1 is SEHNR and CDR2 is FQNEAQ (reference sequence). The CDR3 extends over 14 amino acids. The V end lost 6 bases, the J end lost 3 bases, and 14 bases lay between the germline ends. V usage is TRBV7-9 and J usage is TRBJ1-1; perhaps TRBD1 as D (5 bases). The specimen sequenced was PBMCs or a T cell subset sorted from them (not recorded which). This TCR came from an adult woman who had mild COVID-19 (a few samples of this study predate the infection). Cell type and time point are not known. The CDR3 protein is CASSYAGRDTEAFF. The CDR3 region has the DNA TGTGCCAGCAGTTACGCAGGGAGGGACACTGAAGCTTTCTTT.